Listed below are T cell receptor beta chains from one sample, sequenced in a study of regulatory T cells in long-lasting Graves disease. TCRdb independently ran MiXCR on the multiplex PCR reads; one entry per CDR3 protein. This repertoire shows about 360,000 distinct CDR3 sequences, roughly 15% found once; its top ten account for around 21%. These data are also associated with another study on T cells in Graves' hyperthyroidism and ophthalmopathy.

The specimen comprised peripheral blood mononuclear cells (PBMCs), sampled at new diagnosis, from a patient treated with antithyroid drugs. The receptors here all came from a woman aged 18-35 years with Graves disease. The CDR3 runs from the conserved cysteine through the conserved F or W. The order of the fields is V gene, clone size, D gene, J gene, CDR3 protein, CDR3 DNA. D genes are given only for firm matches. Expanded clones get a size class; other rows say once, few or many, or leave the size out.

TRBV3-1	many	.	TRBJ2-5	CASSHTTLGSQTQYF	TGTGCCAGCAGCCACACCACCTTAGGTAGTCAGACCCAGTACTTC
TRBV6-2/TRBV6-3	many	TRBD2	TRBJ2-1	CASSPRTSHEQFF	TGTGCCAGCAGTCCCCGGACTAGCCATGAGCAGTTCTTC
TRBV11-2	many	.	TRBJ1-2	CASSYGGRSHGYTF	TGTGCCAGCAGCTATGGGGGGAGATCCCATGGCTACACCTTC
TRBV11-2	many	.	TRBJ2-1	CASSLDRGAYNEQFF	TGTGCCAGCAGCTTAGACAGGGGCGCCTACAATGAGCAGTTCTTC
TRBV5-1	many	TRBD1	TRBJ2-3	CASSRQGSDTQYF	TGCGCCAGCAGCCGACAGGGCTCAGATACGCAGTATTTT
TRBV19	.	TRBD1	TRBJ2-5	CASSLRTGGEAMRETQYF	TGTGCCAGTAGTCTCCGGACAGGGGGCGAGGCAATGAGAGAGACCCAGTACTTC
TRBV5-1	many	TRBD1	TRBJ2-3	CASSRDRVGTDTQYF	TGCGCCAGCAGCCGGGACAGGGTTGGCACAGATACGCAGTATTTT
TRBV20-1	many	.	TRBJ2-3	CSAGPVGSLTSTDTQYF	TGCAGTGCCGGACCGGTTGGCAGCCTAACGAGCACAGATACGCAGTATTTT
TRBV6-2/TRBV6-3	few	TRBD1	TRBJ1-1	CASMTGLAEAFF	TGTGCCAGCATGACAGGGTTAGCTGAAGCTTTCTTT
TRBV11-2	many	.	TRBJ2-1	CASSGGVGNEQFF	TGTGCCAGCAGCGGAGGCGTAGGGAATGAGCAGTTCTTC
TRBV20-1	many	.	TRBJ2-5	CSAPNLNGANPETQYF	TGCAGTGCTCCGAACCTTAACGGCGCAAATCCGGAGACCCAGTACTTC